This is a list of T cell receptor beta chains from one sample in a study of metastatic and nonmetastatic thyroid tumors. TCRdb re-analyzed the PCR reads using MiXCR. The sample consists of 20,000 to 25,000 clones, roughly an eighth of them appearing once. Sample: blood. All receptors derive from a female donor with papillary thyroid cancer or a benign thyroid nodule (not recorded which). Some clones in this sample may be carry-over from other donors' samples. CDR3s include the opening cysteine and the closing phenylalanine or tryptophan. A D gene is named only where the DNA matches it firmly. Only part of the rows carry a size: once, few, many, or a class if the clone is expanded.

v_gene	j_gene	abundance	d_gene	CDR3aa	CDR3nt
TRBV10-3	TRBJ2-1	many	.	CAINGGSDNEQFF	TGTGCCATCAACGGGGGCTCGGACAATGAGCAGTTCTTC
TRBV12-3/TRBV12-4	TRBJ2-3	.	TRBD2	CDTSLERERSRTDTQYF	TGTGACACCAGTTTAGAGCGGGAGCGGTCACGCACAGATACGCAGTATTTT
TRBV6-1	TRBJ2-5	many	TRBD2	CASIISTSGSETQYF	TGTGCCAGCATTATATCGACTAGCGGGAGTGAGACCCAGTACTTC
TRBV6-2/TRBV6-3	TRBJ2-7	many	.	CASQRGSAEGEQYF	TGTGCCAGCCAACGGGGTAGCGCGGAGGGCGAGCAGTACTTC
TRBV2	TRBJ2-7	many	.	CASSVTPGSYEQYF	TGTGCCAGCAGTGTAACACCTGGCTCCTACGAGCAGTACTTC
TRBV19	TRBJ1-6	few	.	CAGSTGTKFHF	TGTGCCGGCTCCACCGGGACAAAATTTCACTTT
TRBV30	TRBJ1-2	.	.	CAWSVGVGGYTF	TGTGCCTGGAGTGTTGGGGTCGGTGGCTACACCTTC
TRBV27	TRBJ2-1	many	TRBD2	CASTLAGGGNEQFF	TGTGCCAGCACACTAGCGGGAGGTGGGAATGAGCAGTTCTTC
TRBV7-3	TRBJ2-3	many	TRBD2	CASSGTSGTSTDTQYF	TGTGCCAGCAGTGGGACTAGCGGGACTAGCACAGATACGCAGTATTTT
TRBV19	TRBJ1-6	.	TRBD1	CASTPTGGRNSPLHF	TGTGCCAGTACCCCGACAGGGGGCAGAAATTCACCCCTCCACTTT
TRBV12-3/TRBV12-4	TRBJ2-5	many	.	CASSTGSQETQYF	TGTGCCAGCAGTACGGGATCTCAAGAGACCCAGTACTTC
TRBV7-2	TRBJ2-5	many	TRBD1	CASSLMGQGAETQYF	TGTGCCAGCAGCTTAATGGGACAGGGGGCCGAGACCCAGTACTTC
TRBV27	TRBJ1-3	many	.	CASSLAGDFSGNTIYF	TGTGCCAGCAGTTTAGCGGGGGACTTCTCTGGAAACACCATATATTTT
TRBV20-1	TRBJ1-2	medium-sized	TRBD1	CSARVSGTGRIGGYTF	TGCAGTGCTAGAGTTTCCGGGACAGGGAGGATAGGTGGCTACACCTTC
TRBV10-1	TRBJ2-1	many	.	CASSGSSYNEQFF	TGCGCCAGCAGTGGAAGCTCCTACAATGAGCAGTTCTTC
TRBV7-9	TRBJ2-5	.	TRBD2	CASSFSRLAGDETQYF	TGTGCCAGCAGCTTCTCCCGACTAGCGGGAGATGAGACCCAGTACTTC
TRBV7-9	TRBJ2-1	many	TRBD2	CASSSPGTSGSYNEQFF	TGTGCCAGCAGCTCCCCCGGGACTAGCGGTTCCTACAATGAGCAGTTCTTC
TRBV27	TRBJ2-7	.	.	CASRLNSRGEQYF	TGTGCCAGCAGGTTGAATAGTCGGGGCGAGCAGTACTTC
TRBV7-9	TRBJ2-5	few	TRBD1	CASSLTTGAVRTQYF	TGTGCCAGCAGCTTAACTACAGGGGCCGTGAGGACCCAGTACTTC
TRBV5-1	TRBJ1-1	.	TRBD1	CASSRGQGDTEAFF	TGCGCCAGCAGCCGGGGACAGGGGGATACTGAAGCTTTCTTT
TRBV15	TRBJ2-7	many	.	CATSRVTVRSYEQYF	TGTGCCACCAGCAGGGTCACAGTGCGCTCCTACGAGCAGTACTTC
TRBV11-2	TRBJ2-3	.	TRBD2	CASPPVREVRIGDTQYF	TGTGCCAGCCCCCCCGTGCGGGAGGTCCGTATAGGAGATACGCAGTATTTT
TRBV4-2	TRBJ2-1	many	TRBD2	CASSRAGGRSSYNEQFF	TGTGCCAGCAGCCGAGCGGGAGGCCGAAGCTCCTACAATGAGCAGTTCTTC
TRBV30	TRBJ1-2	.	TRBD1	CAQRQGDNYGYTF	TGTGCCCAGCGCCAGGGGGATAACTATGGCTACACCTTC
TRBV9	TRBJ2-3	many	TRBD1	CASSLRDRASDTQYF	TGTGCCAGCAGCCTCCGGGACAGGGCCTCGGATACGCAGTATTTT
TRBV6-2/TRBV6-3	TRBJ2-5	many	.	CASSPGVETQYF	TGTGCCAGCAGCCCAGGGGTGGAGACCCAGTACTTC